This is a list of T cell receptor beta chains from one sample in a study of CD8+CD57+ T cells in acquired aplastic anemia. MiXCR, run by TCRdb on the reads, gives a single entry per CDR3 protein. The sample shows 200,000 to 250,000 distinct CDR3 sequences, approximately 65% of them seen only once. Material for sequencing was sorted CD4+, CD8+, or CD8+CD57+ T cells (not recorded which) from PBMCs. Source of these receptors: a human donor with aplastic anemia. Both conserved end residues are trimmed from each CDR3.

j_gene	v_gene	CDR3aa
TRBJ2-7	TRBV6-5	ASSYRPESEQY
TRBJ2-7	TRBV5-1	ASSLGSGGTYEQY
TRBJ1-1	TRBV7-2	ASSQQGVRHTEAF
TRBJ2-1	TRBV24-1	ATQGQGGIGEGNEQF
TRBJ1-1	TRBV19	ASLTFTEAF
TRBJ2-5	TRBV7-8	ASSLRARAETQY
TRBJ2-5	TRBV7-9	ASSLGYGTPGGTQY
TRBJ2-7	TRBV20-1	SALSGVSSYEQY
TRBJ1-2	TRBV20-1	SARDERGFYVYGYT
TRBJ2-7	TRBV19	ASSIRSSFEQY
TRBJ1-5	TRBV4-1	ASSHSRGSQPQH
TRBJ1-6	TRBV25-1	ASSFDRHNNSPLH
TRBJ2-1	TRBV24-1	ATSDSLRLSYNEQF
TRBJ2-7	TRBV5-8	ASSVAGPYEQY
TRBJ1-5	TRBV11-2	ASSFVAGDNQPQH
TRBJ2-7	TRBV5-4	ASSFGTVVYEQY
TRBJ2-1	TRBV20-1	SARDPGLAATNEQF
TRBJ2-3	TRBV18	ASSPWTSAADTQY
TRBJ2-3	TRBV19	ASSPRTRGGADTQY
TRBJ1-5	TRBV11-2	ASSLGRGGQPQH
TRBJ2-7	TRBV20-1	SAQGGGVEIHEQY
TRBJ2-7	TRBV5-4	ASSLPGGNEQY
TRBJ2-1	TRBV7-8	ASSLSSGRYNEQF
TRBJ2-3	TRBV7-4	ASSLETGCTDTQY
TRBJ2-1	TRBV7-6	ASSLLESPNEQF
TRBJ2-1	TRBV10-1	ASSGASGGNEQF
TRBJ2-5	TRBV29-1	SVEVGRTETQY
TRBJ1-1	TRBV12-3/TRBV12-4	ASKGVTEAF
TRBJ2-3	TRBV7-6	ASSLLASGKGDTQY
TRBJ2-2	TRBV7-8	ASSLRAGVNTGELF
TRBJ2-2	TRBV5-8	ASSLRASGGTSTGELF
TRBJ2-7	TRBV29-1	SVASGRYEQY
TRBJ2-5	TRBV29-1	SVEEWNGGATQY
TRBJ1-2	TRBV7-8	ASSFDRGRYGYT
TRBJ2-5	TRBV7-7	ASSLALQETQY
TRBJ1-1	TRBV29-1	SYIQDINTEAF
TRBJ1-2	TRBV7-9	ASTLGTGRTHGYT
TRBJ1-5	TRBV15	ATLTKGDSNQPQH
TRBJ1-5	TRBV10-3	AISEFTDQPQH
TRBJ1-6	TRBV6-1	ASSEWRQGGSPLH
TRBJ1-2	TRBV7-2	ASSLKEGGFGSYT
TRBJ2-3	TRBV20-1	SAIKRAGDTDTQY
TRBJ1-2	TRBV29-1	SVESLNYGYT
TRBJ1-4	TRBV9	ASSVQQGSSEKLF
TRBJ1-2	TRBV5-4	ASSRGRTNYGYT
TRBJ2-4	TRBV19	ASSMGSKNIQY